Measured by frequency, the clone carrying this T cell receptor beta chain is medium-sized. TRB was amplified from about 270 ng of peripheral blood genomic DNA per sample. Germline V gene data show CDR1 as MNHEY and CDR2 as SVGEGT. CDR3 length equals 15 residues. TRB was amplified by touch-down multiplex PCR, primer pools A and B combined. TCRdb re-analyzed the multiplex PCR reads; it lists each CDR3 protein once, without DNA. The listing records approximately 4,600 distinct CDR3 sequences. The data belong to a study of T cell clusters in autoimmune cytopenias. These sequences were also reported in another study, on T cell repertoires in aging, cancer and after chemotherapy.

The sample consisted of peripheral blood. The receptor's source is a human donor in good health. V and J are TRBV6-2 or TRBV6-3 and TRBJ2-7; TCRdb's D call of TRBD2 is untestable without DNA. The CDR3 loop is CASSYSARLVYEQYF.